This T cell receptor (beta chain) stems from a study of human T cells and chemical hapten exposure (dated by TCRdb to about 2021). Background on the whole study: For sensitization, 2% DPC in acetone was applied to a roughly 2 cm by roughly 2 cm area of upper inner arm skin. Throughout the study period of around 25 weeks, patients also received therapeutic DPC doses to the scalp every week. Patch tests used Finn chambers with 0.01% DPC on the upper back, scored after 6 days by International Contact Dermatitis Research Group standards. The mostly female patient cohort included alopecia areata with under or over 50% scalp involvement, alopecia totalis and alopecia universalis. Libraries were pooled for sequencing, and variation in per-sample TCR yields was attributed mainly to small differences in library volumes within the pool. In alopecia patients, the study followed how the peripheral blood TCR repertoire changed in vivo over primary and secondary sensitization to diphenylcyclopropenone (DPC), a hapten. Patient blood was sampled pre-sensitization (week 0) and at 2, 6 and about 24 weeks after DPC sensitization. Around 30 alopecia patients provided blood for TCR sequencing at one to four time points (pre-sensitization, 2, 6 and 24 weeks).

Many counts were recorded for this clonotype. Its specific antigen is unknown. No per-base quality is available; no much larger clone lies one base away. To prepare the library, RACE was applied. The sequencer listed for this sample is NextSeq 500. During library preparation, unique molecular identifiers were attached to individual cDNA molecules so that TCRs could be counted quantitatively and reproducibly. From each blood RNA sample, both TCR alpha and TCR beta chains were sequenced. The paper's data handling went like this. A median of about 87,000 TCRs per sample was observed, with a range of 23,224 to 690,600. The Decombinator software suite was used to annotate the V, J and CDR3 of the TCR reads. Every sample was subsampled to the same number of TCRs (28,000) for the PS versus PT1 abundance plots. TCRs were defined as expanded if absent before sensitization and observed at least eight times at the 2-week time point. TCRdb reanalyzed the raw reads on its own, using fastp at Q25 for trimming and MiXCR for clone calling, and kept in-frame beta chains. Entries are consolidated by CDR3 protein sequence, retaining the most common genes and DNA. None of the V and J calls come from the authors' own analysis; TCRdb made them. This sample is represented by just over 350,000 distinct CDR3 sequences; over 6% of them were singletons. The leading ten clones occupy over 5.5% of the sample.

Here is what the overall study found, with its caveats: Because all patients had alopecia, a presumed autoimmune disease, the immune response of the patients might differ from that of healthy individuals. Significantly more large CDR3 similarity clusters were formed by expanded TCRs than by pre-sensitization or healthy control sets, consistent with antigen-driven responses. DPC sensitization did not change the number of TCRs with a frequency above 1 in 1000, and there was no evidence of changes in global repertoire structure. The number of PT1 expanded TCRs positively correlated with patch test score, significant at thresholds 8, 16 and 32 but not 4. Repeated subsampling changed both the strength of the expansion versus patch-test correlation and the threshold at which that correlation became significant.

The CDR3 measures 13 amino acids from cysteine to phenylalanine. CDR3 DNA is the only sequence kept; it has 39 bases, read in frame from the first base. CDR1 and CDR2, per the germline V gene, are SNHLY and FYNNEI. V is pruned by 10 bases and J by 3 bases, leaving 6 bases of the junction without a gene match. The time point tag for this specimen amounts to: patch test 2, 6 weeks after DPC sensitization. This specimen's treatment or condition label, interpreted: therapeutic diphenylcyclopropenone sensitization with weekly scalp DPC. At every patch-test visit, the blood draw took place before the patch test was put on. Patients were considered eligible if aged 18 to 70, diagnosed with alopecia and deemed suitable for DPC therapy, and patients were excluded if pregnant. Unfractionated whole blood was collected in Tempus Blood RNA tubes, and total RNA was extracted from that blood.

Here the sequenced sample was whole blood, taken in connection with sensitization to the hapten diphenylcyclopropenone (DPC). The origin of this receptor is a young woman with alopecia areata. Some clones in this sample may be carry-over from other donors' samples. The sequence links TRBV2 to TRBJ1-2, and 9 junctional nucleotides match TRBD1. CDR3 reads: CATRTGVDYGYTF. The bases read TGTGCCACCAGGACAGGGGTGGACTATGGCTACACCTTC.